This T cell receptor (beta chain) was recovered during a study of T cells in Graves' hyperthyroidism and ophthalmopathy. Study context: The blood sample was taken at first diagnosis, before treatment began.

Amplified TCR beta CDR3 regions derived from RNA transcripts. In the first-round RT-PCR of the TCR CDR3, the HTBI primer set was used. TCRdb passed the multiplex PCR reads through MiXCR, listing each CDR3 protein once. The table includes about 700,000 distinct CDR3 sequences, approximately 14% detected once. V lost 5 bases and J 10 bases, leaving 17 bases between the germline ends. Germline V gene data show CDR1 as SGHNT and CDR2 as YENEEA. There are 13 residues in the CDR3. Many counts were recorded for this clonotype. The chain links TRBV11-3 to TRBJ1-1; TRBD1 might be the D (6 bases). This clonotype originated in a woman in her late teens or twenties with Graves' hyperthyroidism. The material sequenced was blood. The CDR3 here is CASSHRQVRAAFF. The CDR3 DNA follows: TGTGCCAGCAGCCATCGACAGGTCCGGGCAGCTTTCTTT.